A single sample is the source of the 7 T cell receptor beta chains below, sequenced in a study of Tregs in tolerant kidney transplant recipients. Profiling relied on immunoSEQ multiplex PCR, and the TCRdb table lists in-frame clones only, not all of them. The repertoire includes about 64,000 clones, nearly 98% of them detected once, and nearly 0.35% sits in the top ten. Sequenced here: Tregs from blood, sampled before the transplant. The receptors come from a human donor who received a combined kidney and bone marrow transplant.

V and J are TRBV5-1 and TRBJ2-3, with TRBD2 matching over 7 bases. V lost 4 bases, J lost 2 bases, and 7 bases stayed unmatched. Germline CDR1 SGHRS, CDR2 YFSETQ. The CDR3 loop spans 15 amino acids. The CDR3 region is CASSLTGRATDTQYF. In DNA form, the CDR3 reads TGCGCCAGCAGCCTGACGGGGAGGGCCACAGATACGCAGTATTTT.

The chain joins TRBV9 to TRBJ2-5; 8 bases map to TRBD2. Losses at the gene ends were 3 bases for V and 5 bases for J; bases not matched to a gene: 9. CDR3 size: 15 residues. Germline CDR1 reads SGDLS; CDR2 reads YYNGEE. CDR3 region: CASSGGTRRAETQYF. The CDR3 DNA follows: TGTGCCAGCAGCGGGGGGACTAGACGCGCGGAGACCCAGTACTTC.

V and J are TRBV15 and TRBJ1-1; 11 positions match TRBD1. The CDR3 loop spans 14 amino acids. J gave up 7 bases and V 3 bases, and 4 bases lay outside the gene matches. The germline V gene has CDR1 LNHNV and CDR2 YYDKDF (reference sequence). DNA of the CDR3: TGTGCCACCAGCAGGCGGGACAGGGGGGGTGAAGCTTTCTTT. Its translation is CATSRRDRGGEAFF.

The chain has TRBV7-8 and TRBJ2-7, with 9 bases that match TRBD2. CDR1 is SGHVS, CDR2 FQNEAQ, per germline. The V gene end was trimmed by 2 bases and the J gene end by 3 bases; junction bases not matched to a gene: 14. This CDR3 contains 18 residues. DNA of the CDR3: TGTGCCAGCAGCTTAACAGCGGGGGGCTACCGCCGACACTACGAGCAGTACTTC. It encodes CASSLTAGGYRRHYEQYF.

The chain links TRBV10-3 to TRBJ2-7; no reliable D call. The CDR3 is made up of 11 amino acids. Trimming stripped 10 bases from V and 0 bases from J, with 7 bases between. Germline CDR1 reads ENHRY; CDR2 reads SYGVKD. DNA of the CDR3: TGTGCCACCCCCCTCTCCTACGAGCAGTACTTC. This gives the protein CATPLSYEQYF.

V usage is TRBV5-6 and J usage is TRBJ2-1; 11 bases agree with TRBD2. V was clipped by 4 bases and J by 2 bases; unmatched bases: 5. This CDR3 contains 16 residues. Germline CDR1 SGHDT, CDR2 YYEEEE. The CDR3 region is CASSPLTSGTYNEQFF. The CDR3 nucleotides read TGTGCCAGCAGCCCCTTGACTAGCGGGACCTACAATGAGCAGTTCTTC.

The V and J genes are TRBV6-5 and TRBJ1-1, with D possibly matching TRBD1 (5 bases). CDR1 and CDR2 from the germline V gene are MNHEY and SVGAGI. V was clipped by 4 bases and J by 11 bases, with 17 bases between them. This CDR3 is built from 13 residues. The CDR3 coding sequence is TGTGCCAGCAGTTCGAACCCCGGGGGTTGGGCTTTCTTT. This codes for CASSSNPGGWAFF.